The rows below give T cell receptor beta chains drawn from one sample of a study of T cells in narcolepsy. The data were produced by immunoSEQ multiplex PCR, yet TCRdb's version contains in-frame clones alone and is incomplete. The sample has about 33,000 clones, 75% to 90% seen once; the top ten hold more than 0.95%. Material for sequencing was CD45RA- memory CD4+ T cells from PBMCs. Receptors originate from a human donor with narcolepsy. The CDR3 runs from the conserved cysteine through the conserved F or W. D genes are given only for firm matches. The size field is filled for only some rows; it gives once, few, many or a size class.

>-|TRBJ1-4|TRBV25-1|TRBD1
TGTGCCAGCTCAAGCCAGTATAGAGGGACAGGAGGAGAAAAACTGTTTTTT
CASSSQYRGTGGEKLFF
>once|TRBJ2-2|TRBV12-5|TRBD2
TGTGCTAGTGGTTTGTTGGCTAGCGGAGCGAACACCGGGGAGCTGTTTTTT
CASGLLASGANTGELFF
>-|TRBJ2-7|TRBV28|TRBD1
TGTGCCAGCAACCTCAGCCCGGCGACAGGGGGCGGCTACGAGCAGTACTTC
CASNLSPATGGGYEQYF
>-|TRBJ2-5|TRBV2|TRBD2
TGTGCCAGCAGTGATTGGATGAGCGGGGAAGAGACCCAGTACTTC
CASSDWMSGEETQYF
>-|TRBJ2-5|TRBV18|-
TGTGCCAGCTCACCAGCCGAAGGGGCCCAGTACTTC
CASSPAEGAQYF
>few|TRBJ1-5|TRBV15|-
TGTGCCACCAGCAGAGATGGTACCGACAGTTATTATAGCAATCAGCCCCAGCATTTT
CATSRDGTDSYYSNQPQHF
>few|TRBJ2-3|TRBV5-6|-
TGTGCCAGCAGCTTCAGTAGCTCCCGCACAGATACGCAGTATTTT
CASSFSSSRTDTQYF
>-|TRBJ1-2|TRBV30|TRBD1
TGTGCCCTAGCCAAGGGGGCCTATGGCTACACCTTC
CALAKGAYGYTF
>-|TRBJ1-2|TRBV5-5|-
TGTGCCAGCAGCCTCCCCCGGGCAGGCTACTATGGCTACACCTTC
CASSLPRAGYYGYTF
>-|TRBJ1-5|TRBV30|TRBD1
TGTGCCTGGAGTGAAGGAACAGGGGGGAATCAGCCCCAGCATTTT
CAWSEGTGGNQPQHF
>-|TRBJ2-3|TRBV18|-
TGTGCCAGCTCACCCATCGGTTCAGATACGCAGTATTTT
CASSPIGSDTQYF
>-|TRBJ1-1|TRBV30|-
TGTGCCTGGAGTGTAAGAGGAGAGAACACTGAAGCTTTCTTT
CAWSVRGENTEAFF
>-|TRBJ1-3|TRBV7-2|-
TGTGCCAGCAGCTCCCGTGGTAGTTACTCTGGAAACACCATATATTTT
CASSSRGSYSGNTIYF
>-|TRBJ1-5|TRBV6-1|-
TGTGCCAGCAGTGAAGCTCGACAGTGGGGCAATCAGCCCCAGCATTTT
CASSEARQWGNQPQHF
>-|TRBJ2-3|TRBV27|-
TGTGCCAGCAGTACGACAGGGAGGTCGACAGATACGCAGTATTTT
CASSTTGRSTDTQYF
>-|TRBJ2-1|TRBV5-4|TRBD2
TGTGCCAGCAGCCCGGCGCTAGCGGGGGTTAGTAACAATGAGCAGTTCTTC
CASSPALAGVSNNEQFF
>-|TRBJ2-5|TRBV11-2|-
TGTGCCAGCAGCCCCGGACAGGAGGGGACCCAGTACTTC
CASSPGQEGTQYF
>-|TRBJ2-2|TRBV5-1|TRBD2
TGCGCCAGCAGCCCGGGCGGGAGGGGAATCGGGGAGCTGTTTTTT
CASSPGGRGIGELFF
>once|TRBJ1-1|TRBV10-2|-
TGCGCCAGCAGCGGAGGGGTCACTGAAGCTTTCTTT
CASSGGVTEAFF
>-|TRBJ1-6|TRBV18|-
TGTGCCAGCTCACCTGCGGCAGGGAACCAGTATAATTCACCCCTCCACTTT
CASSPAAGNQYNSPLHF
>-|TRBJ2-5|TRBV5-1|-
TGCGCCAGCAGCTTGGCCGTGGGCCAAGAGACCCAGTACTTC
CASSLAVGQETQYF
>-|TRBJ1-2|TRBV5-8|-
TGTGCCAGCAGTCAAGAGGTTGGCTACACCTTC
CASSQEVGYTF
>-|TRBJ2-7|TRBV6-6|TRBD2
TGTGCCAGCAGTTCAGCGGGGGGGCAAAACGAGCAGTACTTC
CASSSAGGQNEQYF
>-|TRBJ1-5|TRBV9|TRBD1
TGTGCCAGCGAGCTACAGGGGATTAGCAATCAGCCCCAGCATTTT
CASELQGISNQPQHF
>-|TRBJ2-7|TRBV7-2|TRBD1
TGTGCCACAGGACAGGGGACCTACGAGCAGTACTTC
CATGQGTYEQYF
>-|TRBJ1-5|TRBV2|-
TGTGCCAGCAGTGAAGCTTGGAGCAATCAGCCCCAGCATTTT
CASSEAWSNQPQHF
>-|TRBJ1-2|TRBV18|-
TGTGCCAGCTCGCCCAACAGGGATAGCGGCTACACCTTC
CASSPNRDSGYTF
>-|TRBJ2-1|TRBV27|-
TGTGCCAGCAGACGTAGTTCGGCCTACAATGAGCAGTTCTTC
CASRRSSAYNEQFF
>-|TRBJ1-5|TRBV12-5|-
TGTGCTAGTGGCGACAGTACTAATCAGCCCCAGCATTTT
CASGDSTNQPQHF
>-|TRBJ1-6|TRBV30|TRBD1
TGTGCCTGGGTTAGACAGGGGGGTTCACCCCTCCACTTT
CAWVRQGGSPLHF
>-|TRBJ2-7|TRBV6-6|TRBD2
TGTGCCAGCAGGGCTAGCGGGAGGGGCAACGAGCAGTACTTC
CASRASGRGNEQYF
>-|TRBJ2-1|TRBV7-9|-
TGTGCCAGCCGACCGAGCGGGTTCTACAATGAGCAGTTCTTC
CASRPSGFYNEQFF
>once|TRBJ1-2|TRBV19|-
TGTGCCAGTAGTATATCACCGGGACGGGGTGGCTACACCTTC
CASSISPGRGGYTF
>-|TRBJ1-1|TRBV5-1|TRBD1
TGCGCCAGCAGCTTGGCCGGACAGGGGGTCGGTGAAGCTTTCTTT
CASSLAGQGVGEAFF
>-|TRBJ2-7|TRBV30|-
TGTGCCTGGAGAAGGGGCAGTGGCTCCTACGAGCAGTACTTC
CAWRRGSGSYEQYF
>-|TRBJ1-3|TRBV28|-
TGTGCCAGCAGGTCTACAGGGACCGGAAACACCATATATTTT
CASRSTGTGNTIYF
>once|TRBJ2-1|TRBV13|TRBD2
TGTGCCAGCACCAGCGGGGGGTACAATGAGCAGTTCTTC
CASTSGGYNEQFF
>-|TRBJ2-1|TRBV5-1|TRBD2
TGCGCCAGCAGCTTGGATCTAGCGGGGGGTACCTACAATGAGCAGTTCTTC
CASSLDLAGGTYNEQFF
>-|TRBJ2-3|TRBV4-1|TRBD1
TGCGCCAGCAGCGGGGGACAGGGCCCCGATACGCAGTATTTT
CASSGGQGPDTQYF
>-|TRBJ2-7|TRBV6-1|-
TGTGCCAGCAGTCCGGGACACCCCTACGAGCAGTACTTC
CASSPGHPYEQYF
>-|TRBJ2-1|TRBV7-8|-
TGTGCCAGCAGGGTGGGCTTTTCCGGCAGACACAATGAGCAGTTCTTC
CASRVGFSGRHNEQFF
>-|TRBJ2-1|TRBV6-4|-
TGTGCCAGCAGTGGCGGGTTCCACAGAGAGCAGTTCTTC
CASSGGFHREQFF
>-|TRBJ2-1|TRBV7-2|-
TGTGCCAGCAGCCCCGGAAGGGAACAGTTCTTC
CASSPGREQFF
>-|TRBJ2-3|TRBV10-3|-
TGTGCCATCAGGGGGGCGCCTAGCGAACCTAGCACAGATACGCAGTATTTT
CAIRGAPSEPSTDTQYF